The T cell receptor beta chain under discussion was sequenced for a study of T cell changes during pregnancy in multiple sclerosis. V was clipped by 3 bases and J by 0 bases; unmatched bases: 7. The CDR3 is 16 amino acids. Germline CDR1 reads GTSNPN; CDR2 reads SVGIG (reference sequence). Sequencing was performed with immunoSEQ multiplex PCR; in TCRdb, only in-frame clones are kept and a portion is missing. The sample lists around 70,000 clones; over 85% were seen once. The chain couples TRBV30 to TRBJ2-1; TRBD1 matches 8 bases. This TCR was sampled from a female donor with multiple sclerosis, enrolled in a pregnancy study. The input for sequencing was peripheral blood, taken in the second trimester of pregnancy. The CDR3 is CAWRPKDRDSYNEQFF. CDR3 nucleotides: TGTGCCTGGAGACCGAAGGACAGGGACTCCTACAATGAGCAGTTCTTC.